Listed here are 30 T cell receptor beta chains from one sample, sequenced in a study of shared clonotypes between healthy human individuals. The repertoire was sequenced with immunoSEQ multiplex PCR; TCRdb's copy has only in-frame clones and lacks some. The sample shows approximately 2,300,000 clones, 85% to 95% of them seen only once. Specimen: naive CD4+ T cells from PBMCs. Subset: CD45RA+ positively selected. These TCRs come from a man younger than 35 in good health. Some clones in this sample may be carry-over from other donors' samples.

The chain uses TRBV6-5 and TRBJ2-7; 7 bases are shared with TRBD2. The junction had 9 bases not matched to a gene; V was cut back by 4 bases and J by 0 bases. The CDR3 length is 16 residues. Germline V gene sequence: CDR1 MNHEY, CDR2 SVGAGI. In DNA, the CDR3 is TGTGCCAGCAGTTTATACACCGGGACTAACTCCTACGAGCAGTACTTC. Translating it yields CASSLYTGTNSYEQYF.

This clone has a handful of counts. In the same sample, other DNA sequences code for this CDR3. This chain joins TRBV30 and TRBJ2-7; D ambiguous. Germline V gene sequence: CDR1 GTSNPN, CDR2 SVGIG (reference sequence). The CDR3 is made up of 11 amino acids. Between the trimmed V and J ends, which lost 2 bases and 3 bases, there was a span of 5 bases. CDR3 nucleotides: TGTGCCTGGAGTCCCCTCTACGAGCAGTACTTC. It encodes CAWSPLYEQYF.

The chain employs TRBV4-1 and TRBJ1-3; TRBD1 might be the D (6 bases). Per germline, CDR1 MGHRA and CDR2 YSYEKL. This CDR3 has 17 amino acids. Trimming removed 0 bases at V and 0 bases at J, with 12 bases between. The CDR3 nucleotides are TGCGCCAGCAGCCAAGAGCCCTGGACAGTCTCTGGAAACACCATATATTTT. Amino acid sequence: CASSQEPWTVSGNTIYF.

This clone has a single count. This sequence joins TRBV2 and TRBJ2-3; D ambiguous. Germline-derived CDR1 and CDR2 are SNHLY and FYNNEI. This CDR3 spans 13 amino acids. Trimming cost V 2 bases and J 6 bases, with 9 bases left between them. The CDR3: CASSEIVGDTQYF. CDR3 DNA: TGTGCCAGCAGTGAAATCGTGGGGGATACGCAGTATTTT.

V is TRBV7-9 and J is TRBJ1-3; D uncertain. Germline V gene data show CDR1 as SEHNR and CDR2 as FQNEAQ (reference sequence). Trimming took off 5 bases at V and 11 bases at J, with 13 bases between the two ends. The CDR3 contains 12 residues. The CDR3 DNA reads TGTGCCAGCAGCCTCCTAATTACACCCATATATTTT. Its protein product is CASSLLITPIYF.

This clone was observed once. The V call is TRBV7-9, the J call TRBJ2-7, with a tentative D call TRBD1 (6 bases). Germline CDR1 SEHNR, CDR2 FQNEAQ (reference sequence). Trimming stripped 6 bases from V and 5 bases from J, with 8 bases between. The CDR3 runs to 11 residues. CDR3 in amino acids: CASRGANEQYF. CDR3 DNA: TGTGCCAGCAGGGGGGCCAACGAGCAGTACTTC.

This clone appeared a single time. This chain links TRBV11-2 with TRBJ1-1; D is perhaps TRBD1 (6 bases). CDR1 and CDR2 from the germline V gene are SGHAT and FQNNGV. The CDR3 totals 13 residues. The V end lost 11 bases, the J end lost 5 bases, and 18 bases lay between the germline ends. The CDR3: CAVRTGGLTEAFF. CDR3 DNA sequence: TGTGCCGTTCGGACCGGGGGGCTTACTGAAGCTTTCTTT.

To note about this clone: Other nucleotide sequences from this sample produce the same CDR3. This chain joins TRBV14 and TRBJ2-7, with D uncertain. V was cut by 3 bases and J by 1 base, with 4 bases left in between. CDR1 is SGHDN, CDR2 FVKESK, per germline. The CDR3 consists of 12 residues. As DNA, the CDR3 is TGTGCCAGCAGCCAGCTGTCCTACGAGCAGTACTTC. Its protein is CASSQLSYEQYF.

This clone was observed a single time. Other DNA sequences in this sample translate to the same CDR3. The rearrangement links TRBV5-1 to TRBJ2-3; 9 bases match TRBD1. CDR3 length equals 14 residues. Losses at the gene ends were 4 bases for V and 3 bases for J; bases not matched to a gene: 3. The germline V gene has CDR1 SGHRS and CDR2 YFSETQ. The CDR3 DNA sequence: TGCGCCAGCAGCAGGGGACAGGGAACAGATACGCAGTATTTT. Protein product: CASSRGQGTDTQYF.

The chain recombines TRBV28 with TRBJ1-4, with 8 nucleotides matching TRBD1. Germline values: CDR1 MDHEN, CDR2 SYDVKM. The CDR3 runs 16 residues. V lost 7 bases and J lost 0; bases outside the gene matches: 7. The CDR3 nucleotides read TGTGCCAGCATCGGACAGGGATTTGCAACTAATGAAAAACTGTTTTTT. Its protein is CASIGQGFATNEKLFF. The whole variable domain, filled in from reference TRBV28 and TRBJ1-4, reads DVKVTQSSRYLVKRTGEKVFLECVQDMDHENMFWYRQDPGLGLRLIYFSYDVKMKEKGDIPEGYSVSREKKERFSLILESASTNQTSMYLCASIGQGFATNEKLFFGSGTQLSVL.

This chain's CDR3 is CASSLPNQPQHF. The CDR3 DNA reads TGTGCCAGCTCGCTTCCCAATCAGCCCCAGCATTTT. This chain links TRBV18 with TRBJ1-5; D gene ambiguous. Per germline, CDR1 KGHSH and CDR2 LQKENI. The CDR3 is made up of 12 amino acids. Trimming left V 6 bases short and J 3 bases short, with 6 bases between.

The CDR3 is CASSYVGGGTYEQYF. CDR3 coding DNA: TGTGCCAGCAGCTACGTAGGAGGGGGTACCTACGAGCAGTACTTC. This sequence joins TRBV11-2 and TRBJ2-7, with D perhaps assigned TRBD1 or TRBD2 (6 bases each). The germline CDR1 and CDR2 sequences are SGHAT and FQNNGV. V was shortened by 4 bases and J by 2 bases, with 15 bases between the two germline ends. The CDR3 is 15 residues long.

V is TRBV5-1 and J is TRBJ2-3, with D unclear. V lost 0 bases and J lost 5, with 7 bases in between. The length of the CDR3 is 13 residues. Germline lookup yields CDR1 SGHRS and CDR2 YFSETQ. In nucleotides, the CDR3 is TGCGCCAGCAGCTTGGGTTGGTTAGATACGCAGTATTTT. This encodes CASSLGWLDTQYF.

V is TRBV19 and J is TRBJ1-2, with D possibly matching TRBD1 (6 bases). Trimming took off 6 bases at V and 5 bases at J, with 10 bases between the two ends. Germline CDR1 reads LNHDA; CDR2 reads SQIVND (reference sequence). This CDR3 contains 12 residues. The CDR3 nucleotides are TGTGCCAGTAGAGACAGGCAATATGGCTACACCTTC. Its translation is CASRDRQYGYTF.

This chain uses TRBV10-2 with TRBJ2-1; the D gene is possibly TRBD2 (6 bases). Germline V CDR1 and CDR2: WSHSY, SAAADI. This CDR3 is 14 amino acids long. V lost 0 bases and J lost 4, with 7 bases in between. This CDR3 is CASSESGTYNEQFF. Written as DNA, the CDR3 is TGCGCCAGCAGTGAGTCGGGGACTTACAATGAGCAGTTCTTC.

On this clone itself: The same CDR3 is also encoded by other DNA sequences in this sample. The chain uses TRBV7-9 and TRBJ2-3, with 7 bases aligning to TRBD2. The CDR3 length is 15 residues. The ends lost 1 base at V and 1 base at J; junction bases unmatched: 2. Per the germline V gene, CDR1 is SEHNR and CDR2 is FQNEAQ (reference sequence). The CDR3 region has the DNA TGTGCCAGCAGCTTAGGTAGCGGGCGCACAGATACGCAGTATTTT. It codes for CASSLGSGRTDTQYF. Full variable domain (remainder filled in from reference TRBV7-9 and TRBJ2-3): DTGVSQNPRHKITKRGQNVTFRCDPISEHNRLYWYRQTLGQGPEFLTYFQNEAQLEKSRLLSDRFSAERPKGSFSTLEIQRTEQGDSAMYLCASSLGSGRTDTQYFGPGTRLTVL.

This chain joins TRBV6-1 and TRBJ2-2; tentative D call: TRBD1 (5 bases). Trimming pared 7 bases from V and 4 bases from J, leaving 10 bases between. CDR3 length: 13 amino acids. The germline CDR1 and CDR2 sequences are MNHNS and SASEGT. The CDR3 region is CASISRATGELFF. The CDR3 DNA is TGTGCCAGCATTAGCAGGGCCACCGGGGAGCTGTTTTTT.

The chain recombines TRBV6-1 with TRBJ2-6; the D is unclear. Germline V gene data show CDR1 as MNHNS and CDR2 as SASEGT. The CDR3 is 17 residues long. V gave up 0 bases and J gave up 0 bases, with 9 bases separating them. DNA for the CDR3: TGTGCCAGCAGTGAAGCCATTACCTTCTCTGGGGCCAACGTCCTGACTTTC. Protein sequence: CASSEAITFSGANVLTF.

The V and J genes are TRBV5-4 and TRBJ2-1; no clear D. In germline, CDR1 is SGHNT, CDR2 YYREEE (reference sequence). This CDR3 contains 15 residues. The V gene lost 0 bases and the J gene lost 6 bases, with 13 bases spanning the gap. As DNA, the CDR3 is TGTGCCAGCAGCTTGGAGCTAGAGCGCCTCAATGAGCAGTTCTTC. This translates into CASSLELERLNEQFF.

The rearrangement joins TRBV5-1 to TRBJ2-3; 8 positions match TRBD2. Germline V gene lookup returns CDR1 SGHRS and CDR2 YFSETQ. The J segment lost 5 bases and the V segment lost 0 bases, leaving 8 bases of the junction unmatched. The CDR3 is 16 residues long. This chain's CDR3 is CASSLAPAGVLDTQYF. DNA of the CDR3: TGCGCCAGCAGCTTGGCCCCAGCGGGAGTCCTAGATACGCAGTATTTT.

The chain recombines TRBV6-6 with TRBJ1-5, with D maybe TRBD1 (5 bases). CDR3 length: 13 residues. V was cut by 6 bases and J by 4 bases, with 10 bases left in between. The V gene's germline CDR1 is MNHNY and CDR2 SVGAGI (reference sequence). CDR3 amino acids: CASSPRVNQPQHF. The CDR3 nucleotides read TGTGCCAGCAGCCCCAGGGTAAATCAGCCCCAGCATTTT.

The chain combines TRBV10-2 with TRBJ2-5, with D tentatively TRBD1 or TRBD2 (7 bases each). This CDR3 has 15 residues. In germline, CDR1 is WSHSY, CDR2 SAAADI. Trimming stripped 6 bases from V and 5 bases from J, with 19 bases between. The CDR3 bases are TGCGCCAGCAGACCGACAGGGAGGGGGGCCGAGACCCAGTACTTC. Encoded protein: CASRPTGRGAETQYF.

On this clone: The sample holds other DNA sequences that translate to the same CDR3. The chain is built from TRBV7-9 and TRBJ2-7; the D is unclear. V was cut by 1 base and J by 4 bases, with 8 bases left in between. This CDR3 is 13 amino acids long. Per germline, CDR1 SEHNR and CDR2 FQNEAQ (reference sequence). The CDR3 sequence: CASSLGSTYEQYF. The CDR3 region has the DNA TGTGCCAGCAGCTTAGGAAGCACATACGAGCAGTACTTC.

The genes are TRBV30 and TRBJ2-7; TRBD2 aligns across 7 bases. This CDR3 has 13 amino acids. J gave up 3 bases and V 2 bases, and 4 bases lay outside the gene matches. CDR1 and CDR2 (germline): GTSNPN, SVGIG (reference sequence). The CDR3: CAWSRTRVYEQYF. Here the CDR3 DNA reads TGTGCCTGGAGTCGGACTAGGGTCTACGAGCAGTACTTC.

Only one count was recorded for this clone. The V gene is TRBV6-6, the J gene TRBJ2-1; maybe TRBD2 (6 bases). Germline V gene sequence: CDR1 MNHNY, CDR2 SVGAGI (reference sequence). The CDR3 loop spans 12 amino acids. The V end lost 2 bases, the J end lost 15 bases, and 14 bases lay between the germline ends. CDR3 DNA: TGTGCCAGCAGTTACGCCGGGAGCGTTGGGTTCTTC. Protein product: CASSYAGSVGFF.

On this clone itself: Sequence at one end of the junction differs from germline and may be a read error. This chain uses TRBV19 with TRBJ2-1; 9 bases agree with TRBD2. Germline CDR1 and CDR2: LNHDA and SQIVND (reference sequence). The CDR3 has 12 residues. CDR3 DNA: TGTGCCAGTAGTATTCGTGGGACTAGCTTGGTCTTC. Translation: CASSIRGTSLVF.

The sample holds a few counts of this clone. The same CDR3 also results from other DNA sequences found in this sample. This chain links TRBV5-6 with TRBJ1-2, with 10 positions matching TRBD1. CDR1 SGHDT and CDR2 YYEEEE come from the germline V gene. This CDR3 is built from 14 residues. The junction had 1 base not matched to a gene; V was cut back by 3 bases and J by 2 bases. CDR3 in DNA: TGTGCCAGCAGCTGGGACAGGGGAAACTATGGCTACACCTTC. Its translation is CASSWDRGNYGYTF.

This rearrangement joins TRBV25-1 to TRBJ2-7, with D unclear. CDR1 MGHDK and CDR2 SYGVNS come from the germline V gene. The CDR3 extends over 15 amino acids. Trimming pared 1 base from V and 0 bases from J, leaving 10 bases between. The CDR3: CASSELSGPSYEQYF. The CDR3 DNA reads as TGTGCCAGCAGTGAATTATCCGGCCCCTCCTACGAGCAGTACTTC.

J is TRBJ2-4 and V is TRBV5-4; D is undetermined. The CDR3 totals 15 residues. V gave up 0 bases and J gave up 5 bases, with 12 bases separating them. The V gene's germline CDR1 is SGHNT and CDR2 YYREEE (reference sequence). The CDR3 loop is CASSLVWSSENIQYF. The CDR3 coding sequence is TGTGCCAGCAGCTTGGTGTGGTCGTCGGAAAACATTCAGTACTTC. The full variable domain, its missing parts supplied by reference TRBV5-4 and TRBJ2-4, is ETGVTQSPTHLIKTRGQQVTLRCSSQSGHNTVSWYQQALGQGPQFIFQYYREEENGRGNFPPRFSGLQFPNYSSELNVNALELDDSALYLCASSLVWSSENIQYFGAGTRLSVL.

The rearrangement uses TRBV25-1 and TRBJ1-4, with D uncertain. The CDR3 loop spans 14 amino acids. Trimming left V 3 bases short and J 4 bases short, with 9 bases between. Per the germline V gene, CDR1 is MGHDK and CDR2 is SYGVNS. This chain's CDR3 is CASSEVGDNEKLFF. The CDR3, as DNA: TGTGCCAGCAGTGAGGTCGGAGATAATGAAAAACTGTTTTTT.